The entry below describes one TCR beta chain. Antigen: not known. The data were obtained in a study of CD8+ T cells in alopecia areata. Specified treatment: oral pan-JAK inhibitor, 5-10 mg twice daily. Both peripheral blood and punch biopsies of lesional scalp skin were obtained from patients who had alopecia areata. A FACSAria was used to sort CD4+ and CD8+ T cells. These cells came from PBMCs. Germline V gives CDR1 MNHEY, CDR2 SVGAGI. The CDR3 loop spans 13 amino acids. V lost 2 bases and J lost 8, with 12 bases in between. Study-level findings and limits: Tofacitinib yielded significantly lower scalp clonality and fewer expanded CD8+ clones among the top 100.

Extraction and reverse transcription of RNA yielded cDNA as the sequencing template. The method was immunoSEQ multiplex PCR; TCRdb's version includes in-frame clones alone and lacks a portion of them. The table has some 210,000 clones, approximately 70% seen once. The specimen was CD4+ T cells sorted from blood, collected between weeks 43 and 45, from a patient treated with tofacitinib. This TCR was recovered from a human donor with alopecia areata. The chain joins TRBV6-5 to TRBJ1-2; unclear D gene. This CDR3 is CASSYVGIWGYTF. The CDR3 bases are TGTGCCAGCAGTTACGTGGGGATCTGGGGCTACACCTTC.